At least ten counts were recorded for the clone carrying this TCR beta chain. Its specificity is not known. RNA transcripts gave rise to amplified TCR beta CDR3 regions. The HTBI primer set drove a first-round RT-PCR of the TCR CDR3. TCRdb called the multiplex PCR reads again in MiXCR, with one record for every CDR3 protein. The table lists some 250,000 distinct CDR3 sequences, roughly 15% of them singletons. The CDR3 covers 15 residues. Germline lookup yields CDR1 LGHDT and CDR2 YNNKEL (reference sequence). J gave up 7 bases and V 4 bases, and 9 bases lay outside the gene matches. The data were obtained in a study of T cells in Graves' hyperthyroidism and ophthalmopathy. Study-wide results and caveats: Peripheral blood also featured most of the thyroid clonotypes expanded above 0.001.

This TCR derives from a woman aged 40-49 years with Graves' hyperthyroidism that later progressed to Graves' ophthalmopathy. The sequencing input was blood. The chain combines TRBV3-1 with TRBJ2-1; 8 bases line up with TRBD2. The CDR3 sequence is CASSRLSGSGNEQFF. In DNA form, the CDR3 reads TGTGCCAGCAGCCGTTTGAGCGGGAGTGGGAATGAGCAGTTCTTC.